This entry lists 8 T cell receptor beta chains sequenced from one sample in a study of T-cell memory formation after mild COVID-19. TCRdb analysed the 5' RACE reads with MiXCR anew, one entry per CDR3 protein. Of 540,000 or so distinct CDR3 sequences detected, 20% appear once; the ten largest clones hold approximately 13%. Source material: PBMCs or a T cell subset sorted from them (not recorded which). Every receptor here comes from an adult woman who had mild COVID-19 (a few samples of this study predate the infection). Cell type and time point are not known.

This clonotype was counted many times. The chain has TRBV9 and TRBJ2-5; D tentatively fits TRBD1 or TRBD2 (5 bases each). CDR1 is SGDLS and CDR2 is YYNGEE in the germline V gene. V gave up 5 bases and J gave up 0 bases, with 17 bases separating them. This CDR3 has 16 residues. The CDR3 loop reads CASSASGQVYQETQYF. Here the CDR3 DNA reads TGTGCCAGCAGTGCCTCGGGGCAGGTCTACCAAGAGACCCAGTACTTC.

This rearrangement joins TRBV25-1 to TRBJ2-6; a possible D gene is TRBD2 (5 bases). V lost 1 base to trimming and J lost 0 bases, with 7 bases between them. Germline V gives CDR1 MGHDK, CDR2 SYGVNS. The CDR3 spans 16 residues. The CDR3, as DNA: TGTGCCAGCAGTGAATCTGACTACTCTGGGGCCAACGTCCTGACTTTC. Its protein is CASSESDYSGANVLTF. Using reference TRBV25-1 and TRBJ2-6 for the parts outside the CDR3, the full variable domain is EADIYQTPRYLVIGTGKKITLECSQTMGHDKMYWYQQDPGMELHLIHYSYGVNSTEKGDLSSESTVSRIRTEHFPLTLESARPSHTSQYLCASSESDYSGANVLTFGAGSRLTVL.

The J gene is TRBJ2-3, the V gene TRBV9; perhaps D is TRBD1 or TRBD2 (5 bases each). V dropped 4 bases and J dropped 2 bases, with 14 bases sitting between them. The length of the CDR3 is 15 residues. CDR1 and CDR2 from the germline V gene are SGDLS and YYNGEE. In DNA form, the CDR3 reads TGTGCCAGCAGCCGGGACCGCGTAGACACAGATACGCAGTATTTT. Translated: CASSRDRVDTDTQYF.

This clonotype was seen a few times. The chain recombines TRBV7-2 with TRBJ2-2, with D possibly matching TRBD1 (6 bases). Deletions cut 2 bases from V and 0 bases from J, with 10 bases between. Germline V CDR1 and CDR2: SGHTA, FQGNSA. The CDR3 length is 16 residues. CDR3 sequence reads: CASSLYGTTNTGELFF. CDR3 bases: TGTGCCAGCAGCTTATATGGGACAACGAACACCGGGGAGCTGTTTTTT.

There are a few counts of this clonotype. This chain joins TRBV29-1 and TRBJ1-5; tentative D call: TRBD1 (5 bases). Germline V gene sequence: CDR1 SQVTM, CDR2 ANQGSEA. The CDR3 totals 12 residues. Trimming pared 4 bases from V and 3 bases from J, leaving 7 bases between. The CDR3 sequence is CSVGTNNQPQHF. CDR3 nucleotide sequence: TGCAGCGTTGGGACAAACAATCAGCCCCAGCATTTT.

This chain joins TRBV7-9 and TRBJ1-2; D call uncertain. CDR3 size: 16 residues. With 2 bases removed from V and 8 bases from J, the gap between germline ends came to 21 bases. The germline CDR1 and CDR2 sequences are SEHNR and FQNEAQ (reference sequence). The CDR3 protein is CASSLPPDNKVRGYTF. As DNA, the CDR3 is TGTGCCAGCAGCTTACCCCCAGATAATAAGGTGCGGGGCTACACCTTC.

The table lists this clonotype with many counts. V usage is TRBV14 and J usage is TRBJ2-2; D is possibly TRBD1 (5 bases). CDR3 length: 13 amino acids. V lost 6 bases and J 3 bases, leaving 8 bases between the germline ends. Germline CDR1 and CDR2: SGHDN and FVKESK. The CDR3 spells CASSRQYTGELFF. The CDR3 DNA follows: TGTGCCAGCAGTCGACAGTACACCGGGGAGCTGTTTTTT.

The chain combines TRBV9 with TRBJ1-4; D unresolved. There are 15 residues in the CDR3. Germline V gene sequence: CDR1 SGDLS, CDR2 YYNGEE. Trimming stripped 4 bases from V and 5 bases from J, with 15 bases between. The CDR3 sequence is CASSSRSTLNEKLFF. Written as DNA, the CDR3 is TGTGCCAGCAGCTCCAGGTCGACTCTGAATGAAAAACTGTTTTTT.